This T cell receptor beta chain was recovered during a study of blood T cell repertoires in COVID-19. Across the whole study: Samples taken during acute and convalescent COVID-19 were collected in the United States, Italy and Spain.

CDR1 is MNHNY, CDR2 SVGAGI, per germline (reference sequence). There are 14 residues in the CDR3. Germline trimming cut 7 bases from V and 5 bases from J; bases unmatched to any gene: 8. The authors' processing: Estimation of nucleated cell counts relied on the amplification of reference gene primers. Data came from immunoSEQ multiplex PCR; TCRdb stores just in-frame clones and leaves some out. V and J calls plus clone size are reproduced from that table; the DNA served to infer D and trimming. The repertoire holds a few hundred thousand clones, with roughly 87% as singletons. The sequence derives from a woman in her sixties with COVID-19, enrolled during active disease. This rearrangement joins TRBV6-6 to TRBJ2-1; 7 bases line up with TRBD1. Source material: peripheral blood. The CDR3 DNA reads TGTGCCAGCACCCACCCACAGGGGCACAATGAGCAGTTCTTC. Protein: CASTHPQGHNEQFF.